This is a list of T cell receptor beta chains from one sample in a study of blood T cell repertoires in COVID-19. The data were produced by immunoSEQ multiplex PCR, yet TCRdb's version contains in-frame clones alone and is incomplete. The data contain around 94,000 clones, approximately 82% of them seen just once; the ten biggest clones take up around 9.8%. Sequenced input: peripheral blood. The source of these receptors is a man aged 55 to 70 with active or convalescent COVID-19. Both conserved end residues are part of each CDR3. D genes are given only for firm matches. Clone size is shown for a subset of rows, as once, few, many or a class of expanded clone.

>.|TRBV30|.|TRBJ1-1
CAWSLKRGGVRGAGGGHTEAFF
TGTGCCTGGAGCCTAAAACGGGGAGGGGTTAGAGGAGCTGGAGGAGGACACACTGAAGCTTTCTTT
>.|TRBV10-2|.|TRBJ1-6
CASKYSSYNSPLHF
TGCGCCAGCAAATATAGCTCCTATAATTCACCCCTCCACTTT
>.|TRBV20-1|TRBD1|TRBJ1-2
CSAYDRDGYTF
TGCAGTGCTTATGACAGGGACGGCTACACCTTC
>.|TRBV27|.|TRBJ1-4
CASSLSSRNEKLFF
TGTGCCAGCAGTTTATCGAGTCGTAATGAAAAACTGTTTTTT
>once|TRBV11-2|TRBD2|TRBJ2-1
CASSPTLGTSGNEQFF
TGTGCCAGCAGCCCCACCTTGGGGACTAGCGGTAATGAGCAGTTCTTC
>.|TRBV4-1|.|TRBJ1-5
CASSQSSTAPDQPQHF
TGCGCCAGCAGCCAAAGCAGCACAGCCCCTGACCAGCCCCAGCATTTT
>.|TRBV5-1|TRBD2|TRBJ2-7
CASSSHSRREFYEQYF
TGCGCCAGCAGCTCCCATAGCCGGCGGGAGTTCTACGAGCAGTACTTC
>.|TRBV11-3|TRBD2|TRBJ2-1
CASSLSTGTSGEQFF
TGTGCCAGCAGCCTAAGTACCGGGACTAGCGGGGAGCAGTTCTTC
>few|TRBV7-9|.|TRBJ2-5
CASSLGSVNLKETQYF
TGTGCCAGCAGCTTAGGAAGCGTGAACCTGAAAGAGACCCAGTACTTC
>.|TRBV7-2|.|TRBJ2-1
CASSLAFDTSNEQFF
TGTGCCAGCAGCTTAGCGTTTGACACTAGCAATGAGCAGTTCTTC
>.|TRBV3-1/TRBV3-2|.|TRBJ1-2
CASSQGERKIPYGYTF
TGTGCCAGCAGCCAAGGTGAGCGGAAAATTCCCTATGGCTACACCTTC
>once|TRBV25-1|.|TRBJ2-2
CASWAGGNPANTGELFF
TGTGCCAGTTGGGCAGGGGGGAATCCGGCGAACACCGGGGAGCTGTTTTTT
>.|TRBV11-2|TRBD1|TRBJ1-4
CASSPRQGVAANEKLFF
TGTGCCAGCAGCCCCAGACAGGGGGTGGCGGCTAATGAAAAACTGTTTTTT
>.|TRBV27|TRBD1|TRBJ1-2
CASRSQGADGYTF
TGTGCCAGCCGGTCCCAGGGGGCTGATGGCTACACCTTC
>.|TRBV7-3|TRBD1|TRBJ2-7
CASSRGTGNLYF
TGTGCCAGCAGCCGCGGGACAGGGAATCTCTACTTC
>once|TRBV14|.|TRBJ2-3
CASSQDLTGITDTQYF
TGTGCCAGCAGCCAAGATTTGACGGGGATCACAGATACGCAGTATTTT
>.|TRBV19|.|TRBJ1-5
CASSTTGSNQPQHF
TGTGCCAGTAGTACGACAGGCAGCAATCAGCCCCAGCATTTT
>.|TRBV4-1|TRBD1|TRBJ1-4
CASSSQGTGADEKLFF
TGCGCCAGCAGCTCACAAGGGACAGGGGCCGACGAAAAACTGTTTTTT
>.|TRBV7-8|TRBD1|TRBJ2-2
CASSYRGNTGELFF
TGTGCCAGCAGCTACAGGGGGAACACCGGGGAGCTGTTTTTT
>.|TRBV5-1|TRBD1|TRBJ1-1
CASSGPGQVTPAFF
TGCGCTAGTTCCGGGCCGGGACAGGTTACGCCAGCTTTCTTT
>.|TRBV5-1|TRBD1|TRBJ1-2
CASSLNSQGLKGYTF
TGCGCCAGCAGCCTTAACTCACAGGGGTTGAAGGGCTACACCTTC
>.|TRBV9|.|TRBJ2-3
CASSVIASAFTDTQYF
TGTGCCAGCAGCGTAATTGCTAGCGCCTTCACAGATACGCAGTATTTT